This TCR beta chain was sequenced in a study of long-term antiretroviral therapy in people with HIV. At survey level, the immunoSEQ assay was run in its v3.0 version. The table came from immunoSEQ multiplex PCR; TCRdb's copy has only in-frame clones and leaves some out. The data hold around 30,000 clones, with 95% observed a single time. Overall study findings and caveats: Researchers lacked any data on ART adherence, viral resistance or therapy changes.

A minimum of one pre-ART and two post-ART PBMC samples existed for each donor. Participants living with HIV all received treatment in the United States. Held in samples before DNA extraction were roughly 1-10 million cryopreserved PBMC. The germline gives CDR1 SEHNR, CDR2 FQNEAQ (reference sequence). V was clipped by 2 bases and J by 6 bases; unmatched bases: 9. This CDR3 comprises 16 residues. With respect to this clone: Its antigen is unknown.

The rearrangement joins TRBV7-9 to TRBJ1-4; TRBD1 matches 7 bases. The sequences come from unsorted PBMCs, collected 5.3 years after starting antiretroviral therapy. This clonotype was obtained from a young man with HIV. CDR3 loop: CASSLRDSPLYEKLFF. The CDR3 bases are TGTGCCAGCAGCTTACGGGACAGCCCTTTATATGAAAAACTGTTTTTT. Full variable domain (remainder filled in from reference TRBV7-9 and TRBJ1-4): DTGVSQNPRHKITKRGQNVTFRCDPISEHNRLYWYRQTLGQGPEFLTYFQNEAQLEKSRLLSDRFSAERPKGSFSTLEIQRTEQGDSAMYLCASSLRDSPLYEKLFFGSGTQLSVL.